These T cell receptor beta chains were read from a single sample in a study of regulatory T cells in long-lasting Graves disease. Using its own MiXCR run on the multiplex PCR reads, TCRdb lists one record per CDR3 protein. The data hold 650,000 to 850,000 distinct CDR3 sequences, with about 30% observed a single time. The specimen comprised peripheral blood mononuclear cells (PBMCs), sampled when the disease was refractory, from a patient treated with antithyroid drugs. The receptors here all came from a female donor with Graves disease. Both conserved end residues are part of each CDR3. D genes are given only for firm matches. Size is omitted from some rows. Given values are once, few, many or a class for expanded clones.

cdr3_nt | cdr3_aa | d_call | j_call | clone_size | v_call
TGCAGTGCTAGCCCCCAGCTAGGCCGTTCCTCCTACGAGCAGTACTTC | CSASPQLGRSSYEQYF | NA | TRBJ2-7 | many | TRBV20-1
TGCGCCAGCAGCTCGGAGGGGCTGGACACTGAAGCTTTCTTT | CASSSEGLDTEAFF | NA | TRBJ1-1 | many | TRBV5-1
TGTGCCAGTAGTATAAGTGAAGGCTATAATTCACCCCTCCACTTT | CASSISEGYNSPLHF | NA | TRBJ1-6 | once | TRBV19
TGTGCCAGCAGCTCGATACCGACAGGGAGAGCTAACTATGGCTACACCTTC | CASSSIPTGRANYGYTF | TRBD1 | TRBJ1-2 | NA | TRBV7-9
TGTGCCAGCAGCCCTTCCGGGACAGCGTACGAGCAGTACTTC | CASSPSGTAYEQYF | TRBD1 | TRBJ2-7 | few | TRBV3-1
TGTGCCAGCAGTTTAGCGGGACAGGGGAAGTACGAGCAGTACTTC | CASSLAGQGKYEQYF | TRBD1 | TRBJ2-7 | few | TRBV12-3/TRBV12-4
TGTGCCACCTCGGACACTGGAAACACCATATATTTT | CATSDTGNTIYF | NA | TRBJ1-3 | few | TRBV10-3
TGCGCCAGCAGCCCGGGGACAGGGGGGGAACAAACCGAAGCTTTCTTT | CASSPGTGGEQTEAFF | TRBD1 | TRBJ1-1 | NA | TRBV5-1
TGTGCCAGCAGCCCCTACTGGACGCCGGGACAGGGGGCGAATGGCTACACCTTC | CASSPYWTPGQGANGYTF | TRBD1 | TRBJ1-2 | NA | TRBV7-3
TGCAGTGCTAGAGTAGTGGCTAGCGGGAGCTCCTACAATGAGCAGTTCTTC | CSARVVASGSSYNEQFF | TRBD2 | TRBJ2-1 | NA | TRBV20-1
TGCGCCAGCAGCTTGGCAGGTTTGAATCTAAAAGAGACCCAGTACTTC | CASSLAGLNLKETQYF | NA | TRBJ2-5 | NA | TRBV5-1
TGCGCCAGCAGCTCGACTAGCGGGAGGTCCGGGGAGCTGTTTTTT | CASSSTSGRSGELFF | TRBD2 | TRBJ2-2 | few | TRBV5-1
TGTGCCAGCAGTGCAGTAGGGGTCCGATCTCGTAATGAAAAACTGTTTTTT | CASSAVGVRSRNEKLFF | NA | TRBJ1-4 | few | TRBV28
TGTGCCAGCAGCTTAGCGCTGGGCGGAGAAAAACTGTTTTTT | CASSLALGGEKLFF | NA | TRBJ1-4 | NA | TRBV7-9
TGTGCCAGCAGCCCCGGGACAGGGTTGGAGACCCAGTACTTC | CASSPGTGLETQYF | TRBD1 | TRBJ2-5 | NA | TRBV7-9
TGTGCCTGGAGTGTTGGTAGTAGGCCCCAGCATTTT | CAWSVGSRPQHF | NA | TRBJ1-5 | NA | TRBV30
TGTGCCTGGAGGGTTGGAGGGAGCTACGAGCAGTACTTC | CAWRVGGSYEQYF | NA | TRBJ2-7 | NA | TRBV30
TGTGCCAGCAGTTTGGGACATGGCCATCAGCCCCAGCATTTT | CASSLGHGHQPQHF | NA | TRBJ1-5 | NA | TRBV6-5
TGTGCCAGCAGTCTTCCCCATCAGCAGTACTTC | CASSLPHQQYF | NA | TRBJ2-7 | NA | TRBV12-3/TRBV12-4
TGTGCCAGCAGTGGGGGGACTATTGGGGGGGAGACCCAGTACTTC | CASSGGTIGGETQYF | TRBD2 | TRBJ2-5 | NA | TRBV6-1
TGTGCCTCCTCCGGGTCTAGCGCTTCCTACGAGCAGTACTTC | CASSGSSASYEQYF | NA | TRBJ2-7 | NA | TRBV11-2
TGCAGCGTTCTTGGACAGGGCGCTGGCTACACCTTC | CSVLGQGAGYTF | TRBD1 | TRBJ1-2 | few | TRBV29-1
TGTGCCACCAGCAGAGTTCCAGGGGGACGGAACTATGGCTACACCTTC | CATSRVPGGRNYGYTF | TRBD1 | TRBJ1-2 | few | TRBV15
TGTGCCAGCAGGCAACGGGGTCAGGGTCGGGCGGAAGAAGCTTTCTTT | CASRQRGQGRAEEAFF | NA | TRBJ1-1 | few | TRBV6-1
TGTGCCAGCAGAGAGGGGCAGGGGATCTCTAACTATGGCTACACCTTC | CASREGQGISNYGYTF | NA | TRBJ1-2 | many | TRBV6-2/TRBV6-3
TGTGCCAGCAGTCAGAACAGGGGGCTGAATGAAAAACTGTTTTTT | CASSQNRGLNEKLFF | TRBD1 | TRBJ1-4 | few | TRBV6-1
TGTGCCAGCAGCCCCCCTATCCTCCTTGGGGGTGGGAACACTGAAGCTTTCTTT | CASSPPILLGGGNTEAFF | NA | TRBJ1-1 | few | TRBV28
TGTGCCAGCAGCCATACTACAGGGGCGCGTCAGCCCCAGCATTTT | CASSHTTGARQPQHF | TRBD1 | TRBJ1-5 | NA | TRBV3-1
TGTGCCAGCAGCTTAGACAGTGGATTAGGCACTGAAGCTTTCTTT | CASSLDSGLGTEAFF | NA | TRBJ1-1 | few | TRBV7-9
TGCAGTGCGAGGGAGCAGGGGCCTTCCTATAATTCACCCCTCCACTTT | CSAREQGPSYNSPLHF | NA | TRBJ1-6 | NA | TRBV20-1
TGCAGTGCTAGAGATTCCCCTCCCGGGACGACACAAGAGACCCAGTACTTC | CSARDSPPGTTQETQYF | NA | TRBJ2-5 | many | TRBV20-1
TGTGCCAGCAGTTATTCCCGAGCGAACACTGAAGCTTTCTTT | CASSYSRANTEAFF | NA | TRBJ1-1 | few | TRBV6-5
TGTGCCAGCAGGGGGGACATGAACACTGAAGCTTTCTTT | CASRGDMNTEAFF | NA | TRBJ1-1 | many | TRBV2
TGTGCCTGGATACCAGTTAGGGACACTGAAGCTTTCTTT | CAWIPVRDTEAFF | NA | TRBJ1-1 | NA | TRBV30
TGTGCCTGGGCGGACAGGGGAAGGCAGCCCCAGCATTTT | CAWADRGRQPQHF | TRBD1 | TRBJ1-5 | few | TRBV30
TGCAGTGCCAGCAGGGGGGCACCAAGGGAGACCCAGTACTTC | CSASRGAPRETQYF | NA | TRBJ2-5 | NA | TRBV20-1
TGTGCCAGCAGTAGTTACCTTGGGGGGAAATTTAGGACTGAAGCTTTCTTT | CASSSYLGGKFRTEAFF | NA | TRBJ1-1 | many | TRBV6-1
TGTGCCAGCAGTGTTGACAGGGTTCAGCCCCAGCATTTT | CASSVDRVQPQHF | TRBD1 | TRBJ1-5 | few | TRBV28
TGTGCCAGCAGTCTGGCGGGGGGTACCTTCAGGGGTGGCTACACCTTC | CASSLAGGTFRGGYTF | NA | TRBJ1-2 | NA | TRBV6-1
TGTGCCAGCAGTTCCTACCGGGACAGAGATGGCTACACCTTC | CASSSYRDRDGYTF | TRBD1 | TRBJ1-2 | NA | TRBV27
TGTGCCAGCGGGGGGGCCCGGGGGCCTTATGGCTACACCTTC | CASGGARGPYGYTF | NA | TRBJ1-2 | NA | TRBV2
TGTGCCAGCAGCTTAGCACAGGGCAAAGCTTTCTTT | CASSLAQGKAFF | NA | TRBJ1-1 | NA | TRBV7-2
TGTGCCAGCAGTAGTCTTAACTCTACAGGGCGGCCTAATGAAAAACTGTTTTTT | CASSSLNSTGRPNEKLFF | NA | TRBJ1-4 | many | TRBV2
TGTGCCACAACCGGGACAGGGATTAGCTCCGGGGAGCTGTTTTTT | CATTGTGISSGELFF | TRBD1 | TRBJ2-2 | NA | TRBV6-2/TRBV6-3
TGTGCCAGCAGCTTGGTGACGACTAGCGGACAAGAGACCCAGTACTTC | CASSLVTTSGQETQYF | TRBD2 | TRBJ2-5 | few | TRBV5-6
TGTGCCAGCAGTCCCGGGACAGGGGCCAACTATGGCTACACCTTC | CASSPGTGANYGYTF | TRBD1 | TRBJ1-2 | many | TRBV27
TGTGCCAGCAGTGACCCCGGGACTAGCGGCCCTAGCACAGATACGCAGTATTTT | CASSDPGTSGPSTDTQYF | TRBD2 | TRBJ2-3 | NA | TRBV6-4
TGTGCCAGCCTCGGAGGGACACGACAAACCGGGGAGCTGTTTTTT | CASLGGTRQTGELFF | NA | TRBJ2-2 | few | TRBV6-1
TGTGCCAGCAGCTGGGGACTAGCGGGAGACAGATTAGAGACCCAGTACTTC | CASSWGLAGDRLETQYF | TRBD2 | TRBJ2-5 | NA | TRBV11-2
TGTGCCAGCTCCCCCCGGGACAGTATCGATGGCTACACCTTC | CASSPRDSIDGYTF | TRBD1 | TRBJ1-2 | few | TRBV18
TGTGCCAGCAGCCACTACAGGGATCAGCCCCAGCATTTT | CASSHYRDQPQHF | NA | TRBJ1-5 | once | TRBV3-1
TGCAGTGCCGACTCCAGACAGGGACCTTACGGCTACACCTTC | CSADSRQGPYGYTF | TRBD1 | TRBJ1-2 | few | TRBV20-1
TGTGCCTGGAGTGTACCGGGGGCTCGGTCTAATGAAAAACTGTTTTTT | CAWSVPGARSNEKLFF | NA | TRBJ1-4 | NA | TRBV30
TGTGCCAGCAGGGGAACAGGGGGCGGCAATCAGCCCCAGCATTTT | CASRGTGGGNQPQHF | TRBD1 | TRBJ1-5 | many | TRBV12-3/TRBV12-4
TGTGCCAGCGCAGAACTTAGAAGTAACTATGGCTACACCTTC | CASAELRSNYGYTF | NA | TRBJ1-2 | few | TRBV19